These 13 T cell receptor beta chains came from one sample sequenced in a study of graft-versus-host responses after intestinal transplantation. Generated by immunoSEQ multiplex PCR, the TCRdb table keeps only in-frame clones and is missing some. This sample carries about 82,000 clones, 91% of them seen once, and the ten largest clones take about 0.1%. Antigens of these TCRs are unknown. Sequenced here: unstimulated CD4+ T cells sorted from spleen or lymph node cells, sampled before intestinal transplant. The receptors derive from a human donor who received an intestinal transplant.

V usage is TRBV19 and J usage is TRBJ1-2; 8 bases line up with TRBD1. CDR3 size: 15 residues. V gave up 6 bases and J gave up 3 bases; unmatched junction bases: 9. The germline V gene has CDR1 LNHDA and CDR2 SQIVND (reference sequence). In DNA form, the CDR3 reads TGTGCCAGTAGGGGTCCGGGGACAGGATACTATGGCTACACCTTC. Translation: CASRGPGTGYYGYTF.

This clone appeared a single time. This CDR3 reads CASSLASGGAYEQYF. The CDR3 coding sequence is TGTGCCAGCAGCTTGGCCAGCGGGGGGGCCTACGAGCAGTACTTC. V gene TRBV5-5 combines with J gene TRBJ2-7; the match to TRBD2 covers 10 bases. This CDR3 has 15 residues. J lost 2 bases, V lost 0 bases, and 2 bases had no gene match. Germline assignment: CDR1 SGHKS and CDR2 YYEKEE (reference sequence).

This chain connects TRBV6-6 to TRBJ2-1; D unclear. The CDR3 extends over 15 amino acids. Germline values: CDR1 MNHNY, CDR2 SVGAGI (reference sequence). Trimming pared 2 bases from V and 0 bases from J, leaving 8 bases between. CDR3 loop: CASSYGQSSYNEQFF. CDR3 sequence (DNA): TGTGCCAGCAGTTACGGCCAAAGCTCCTACAATGAGCAGTTCTTC.

The CDR3: CASSLRLGWQTNSPLHF. The CDR3 DNA sequence: TGTGCCAGCAGTTTAAGACTCGGTTGGCAGACTAATTCACCCCTCCACTTT. This sequence joins TRBV27 and TRBJ1-6; no clear D. CDR3 size: 17 residues. Germline V gene data show CDR1 as MNHEY and CDR2 as SMNVEV (reference sequence). Trimming took 2 bases from V and 6 from J, leaving 17 bases between them.

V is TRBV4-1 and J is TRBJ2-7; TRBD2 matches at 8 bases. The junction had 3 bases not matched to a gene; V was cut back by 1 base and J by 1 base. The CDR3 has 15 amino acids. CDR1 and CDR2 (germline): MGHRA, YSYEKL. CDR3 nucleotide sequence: TGCGCCAGCAGCCAAGCACTAGCGGTATCCTACGAGCAGTACTTC. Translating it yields CASSQALAVSYEQYF.

CDR3 sequence reads: CASSYSRVSLAQHF. The CDR3 DNA reads as TGTGCCAGCAGTTACTCGAGGGTGTCCCTGGCCCAGCATTTT. The chain recombines TRBV6-5 with TRBJ1-5; D remains unclear. CDR1 and CDR2 from the germline V gene are MNHEY and SVGAGI. The length of the CDR3 is 14 residues. Trimming pared 0 bases from V and 11 bases from J, leaving 14 bases between.

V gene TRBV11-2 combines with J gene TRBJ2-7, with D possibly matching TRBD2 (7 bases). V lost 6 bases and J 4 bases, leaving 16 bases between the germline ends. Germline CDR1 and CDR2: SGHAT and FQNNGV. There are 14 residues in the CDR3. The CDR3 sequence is CASSFAGAAYEQYF. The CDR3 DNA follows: TGTGCCAGCAGTTTCGCGGGGGCTGCTTACGAGCAGTACTTC.

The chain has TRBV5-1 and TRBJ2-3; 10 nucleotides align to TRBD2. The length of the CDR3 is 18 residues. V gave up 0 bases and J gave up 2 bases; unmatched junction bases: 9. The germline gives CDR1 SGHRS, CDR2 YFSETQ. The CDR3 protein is CASSLAAVAGGLTDTQYF. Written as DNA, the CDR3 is TGCGCCAGCAGCTTGGCCGCCGTAGCGGGGGGACTCACAGATACGCAGTATTTT.

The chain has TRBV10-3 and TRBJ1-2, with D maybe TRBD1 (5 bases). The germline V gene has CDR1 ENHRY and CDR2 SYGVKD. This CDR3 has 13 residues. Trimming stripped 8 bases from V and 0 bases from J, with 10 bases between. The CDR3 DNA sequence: TGTGCCATCGGGGCGGAGACTAACTATGGCTACACCTTC. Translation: CAIGAETNYGYTF.

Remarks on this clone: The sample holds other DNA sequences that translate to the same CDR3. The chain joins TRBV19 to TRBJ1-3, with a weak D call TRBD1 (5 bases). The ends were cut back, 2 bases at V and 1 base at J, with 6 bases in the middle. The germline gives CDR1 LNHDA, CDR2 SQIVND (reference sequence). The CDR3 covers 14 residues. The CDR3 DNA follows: TGTGCCAGTAGTATATCAGGGTCTGGAAACACCATATATTTT. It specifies CASSISGSGNTIYF.

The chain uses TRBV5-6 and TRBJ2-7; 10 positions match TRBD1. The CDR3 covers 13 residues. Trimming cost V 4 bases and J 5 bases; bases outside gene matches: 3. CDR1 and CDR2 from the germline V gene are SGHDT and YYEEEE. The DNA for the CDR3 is TGTGCCAGCAGCCGGGACAGGGGAAACGAGCAGTACTTC. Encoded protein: CASSRDRGNEQYF.

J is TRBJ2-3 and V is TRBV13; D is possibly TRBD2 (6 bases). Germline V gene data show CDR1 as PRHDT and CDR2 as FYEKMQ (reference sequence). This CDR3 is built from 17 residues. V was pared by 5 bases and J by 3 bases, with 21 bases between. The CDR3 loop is CASSPARLAWGTDTQYF. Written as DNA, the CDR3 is TGTGCCAGCAGCCCAGCGAGGCTAGCGTGGGGAACAGATACGCAGTATTTT.

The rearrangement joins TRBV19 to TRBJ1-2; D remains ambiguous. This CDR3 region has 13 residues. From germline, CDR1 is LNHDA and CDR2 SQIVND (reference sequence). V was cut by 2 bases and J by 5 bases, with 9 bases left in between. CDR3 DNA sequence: TGTGCCAGTAGTATAAATAACTTTTATGGCTACACCTTC. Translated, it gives CASSINNFYGYTF.